The sequence of this T cell receptor (beta chain) was determined in a study of T cell clones after liver transplantation. The assay was immunoSEQ multiplex PCR, and TCRdb's table has in-frame clones only and misses some. Among about 51,000 clones listed, 85% to 90% were seen once. Germline-derived CDR1 and CDR2 are SGHNT and YYREEE (reference sequence). This CDR3 contains 14 residues. V dropped 0 bases and J dropped 7 bases, with 10 bases sitting between them. The J gene is TRBJ2-2, the V gene TRBV5-4; D is unresolved. The source of this sequence is a human patient who received a liver transplant. A subset of T cells may come from the graft donor. This sample comprised CD8+ T cells from blood, obtained 12 months after liver transplant. The CDR3 DNA sequence: TGTGCCAGCAGCTTGGGTCCGGAGATCGGGGAGCTGTTTTTT. This encodes CASSLGPEIGELFF. The entire variable domain, with the rest obtained from reference TRBV5-4 and TRBJ2-2, is as follows: ETGVTQSPTHLIKTRGQQVTLRCSSQSGHNTVSWYQQALGQGPQFIFQYYREEENGRGNFPPRFSGLQFPNYSSELNVNALELDDSALYLCASSLGPEIGELFFGEGSRLTVL.